This T cell receptor (beta chain) derives from a study of T cell repertoires in cytomegalovirus infection. Study summary: Indications came from public TCR beta signatures; they pointed to CMV infection and to a matching HLA type. Overall study findings and caveats: Ex vivo, HLA-C-restricted CMV-specific TCR beta clonotypes prevailed over the rest of the response. Cumulated frequencies of public TCR beta families served to identify carriers of CMV plus the relevant HLA.

Comment on this clonotype: The antigen remains undetermined.

TCRdb reprocessed the reads via MiXCR and lists one record per CDR3 protein. The data hold roughly 500,000 distinct CDR3 sequences, with roughly 10% observed a single time. This receptor was obtained from a human donor in good health (CMV status not recorded). Some clones in this sample may be carry-over from other donors' samples. Sequenced material: PBMCs.

The CDR3 DNA follows: TGTGCCACCGGGTCGAGGGGGGGACAGCCCCAGCATTTT. This encodes CATGSRGGQPQHF. The rearrangement links TRBV27 to TRBJ1-5, with D perhaps TRBD1 (6 bases). Trimming cost V 10 bases and J 7 bases, with 17 bases left between them. Germline V gives CDR1 MNHEY, CDR2 SMNVEV (reference sequence). The CDR3 spans 13 residues.